Below, 25 T cell receptor beta chains from the same sample are listed, as sequenced in a study of cytomegalovirus exposure and HLA in healthy donors. Assay used: immunoSEQ multiplex PCR; TCRdb lists only in-frame clones, some missing. The table has about 64,000 clones, roughly 90% seen once; the top ten hold around 1.7%. The sequenced sample was PBMCs. The origin of the receptors is a woman aged 18 to 35 in good health and CMV-seronegative.

The CDR3 loop is CASRGQGTDTQYF. DNA of the CDR3: TGTGCCAGCAGGGGACAGGGAACAGATACGCAGTATTTT. The V call is TRBV28, the J call TRBJ2-3; 9 bases line up with TRBD1. CDR1 is MDHEN, CDR2 SYDVKM, per germline. The CDR3 loop spans 13 amino acids. V was pared by 6 bases and J by 3 bases, with 1 base of the junction left unmatched.

The chain combines TRBV6-1 with TRBJ2-5; tentatively, D is TRBD2 (5 bases). Germline CDR1 MNHNS, CDR2 SASEGT. With 5 bases removed from V and 5 bases from J, the gap between germline ends came to 15 bases. The CDR3 has 14 residues. CDR3 in amino acids: CASSREGGVETQYF. The DNA for the CDR3 is TGTGCCAGCAGTAGGGAAGGAGGTGTGGAGACCCAGTACTTC.

The V call is TRBV15, the J call TRBJ2-7; 10 bases are shared with TRBD1. Germline CDR1 and CDR2: LNHNV and YYDKDF (reference sequence). Germline trimming cut 3 bases from V and 5 bases from J; bases unmatched to any gene: 4. This CDR3 contains 14 residues. This CDR3 reads CATSRDRGRHEQYF. The CDR3 DNA reads as TGTGCCACCAGCAGGGACAGGGGGAGACACGAGCAGTACTTC.

The chain couples TRBV4-1 to TRBJ2-7; D is unclear. Per germline, CDR1 MGHRA and CDR2 YSYEKL. Trimming removed 1 base from V and 3 bases from J, with 13 bases in between. The CDR3 is made up of 15 amino acids. The CDR3 reads CASSQATGNDYEQYF. Written as DNA, the CDR3 is TGCGCCAGCAGCCAAGCTACCGGTAACGACTACGAGCAGTACTTC.

The chain has TRBV19 and TRBJ2-5; 13 bases fit TRBD2. The CDR3 totals 16 residues. Germline V CDR1 and CDR2: LNHDA, SQIVND (reference sequence). Trimming took 4 bases from V and 1 from J; bases not matched to a gene: 3. As DNA, the CDR3 is TGTGCCAGTAGTAGAAGGACTAGCGGGGGCCAAGAGACCCAGTACTTC. Its protein product is CASSRRTSGGQETQYF.

This clone was seen more than once but under ten times. This chain joins TRBV2 and TRBJ2-7; D is possibly TRBD2 (6 bases). The CDR3 is made up of 15 amino acids. With 4 bases removed from V and 6 bases from J, the gap between germline ends came to 19 bases. Germline lookup yields CDR1 SNHLY and CDR2 FYNNEI. Here the CDR3 DNA reads TGTGCCAGCAGTGTTTTAACGGGAGCCCCCCCCGAGCAGTACTTC. It codes for CASSVLTGAPPEQYF.

This clone has only one observation. J is TRBJ1-2 and V is TRBV7-2; TRBD1 matches 7 bases. V trimming: 0 bases; J trimming: 7 bases; junction bases outside the gene matches: 5. Germline lookup yields CDR1 SGHTA and CDR2 FQGNSA. The CDR3 sequence is 14 residues long. CDR3: CASSLAQGGSGYTF. CDR3 coding DNA: TGTGCCAGCAGCTTAGCCCAGGGGGGCTCTGGCTACACCTTC.

This chain links TRBV6-4 with TRBJ2-3, with 9 nucleotides matching TRBD1. This CDR3 region has 16 residues. Per germline, CDR1 MRHNA and CDR2 SNTAGT. V was pared by 2 bases and J by 5 bases, with 8 bases of the junction left unmatched. CDR3 protein: CASSDTGTGIIDTQYF. The CDR3 DNA is TGTGCCAGCAGTGACACCGGGACAGGGATCATAGATACGCAGTATTTT.

The V and J genes are TRBV10-1 and TRBJ2-7; 7 nucleotides align to TRBD1. J was trimmed by 2 bases and V by 6 bases; bases with no gene match: 13. The germline V gene encodes CDR1 WNHNN and CDR2 SYGVQD (reference sequence). The CDR3 contains 16 residues. This chain's CDR3 is CASSADTGTAAYEQYF. CDR3 coding DNA: TGCGCCAGCAGCGCGGATACCGGGACAGCCGCCTACGAGCAGTACTTC.

The V call is TRBV19, the J call TRBJ2-1; a possible D gene is TRBD2 (5 bases). The CDR3 length is 12 residues. V was clipped by 5 bases and J by 4 bases, with 6 bases between them. CDR1 is LNHDA and CDR2 is SQIVND in the germline V gene (reference sequence). The CDR3 bases are TGTGCCAGTAGTTCGGGATACAATGAGCAGTTCTTC. Translating it yields CASSSGYNEQFF.

This clone was counted a single time. The genes are TRBV25-1 and TRBJ2-7, with 10 bases fitting TRBD1. This CDR3 region has 14 residues. Germline CDR1 is MGHDK and CDR2 is SYGVNS. Trimming removed 4 bases from V and 5 bases from J; junction bases left unmatched: 5. CDR3 nucleotide sequence: TGTGCCAGCAGTGCGACAGGGGGCTACCACGAGCAGTACTTC. It yields the protein CASSATGGYHEQYF.

V is TRBV18 and J is TRBJ2-2; tentative D call: TRBD1 (7 bases). Germline CDR1 and CDR2: KGHSH and LQKENI. The CDR3 has 19 residues. V was cut by 6 bases and J by 0 bases, with 23 bases left in between. This CDR3 is CASSSRGTASRANTGELFF. CDR3 DNA: TGTGCCAGCTCCTCCCGGGGGACAGCGTCTAGAGCGAACACCGGGGAGCTGTTTTTT.

This clone was found once. This sequence joins TRBV4-3 and TRBJ2-7; the match to TRBD1 covers 9 bases. J was trimmed by 1 base and V by 1 base; bases with no gene match: 5. This CDR3 comprises 16 residues. The germline CDR1 and CDR2 sequences are LGHNA and YSLEER. Written as DNA, the CDR3 is TGCGCCAGCAGCCAAGGTACAGGGGGCGAGTCCTACGAGCAGTACTTC. Residues: CASSQGTGGESYEQYF.

This chain uses TRBV27 with TRBJ2-6; D is uncertain. V gave up 2 bases and J gave up 0 bases, with 5 bases separating them. The germline V gene encodes CDR1 MNHEY and CDR2 SMNVEV (reference sequence). This CDR3 region has 15 residues. CDR3 loop: CASSLGSSGANVLTF. For the CDR3, the DNA is TGTGCCAGCAGTTTAGGCAGCTCTGGGGCCAACGTCCTGACTTTC.

The V call is TRBV15, the J call TRBJ1-3; TRBD1 is a possible D gene (5 bases). Germline V gene sequence: CDR1 LNHNV, CDR2 YYDKDF (reference sequence). CDR3 length equals 15 residues. The V end was cut by 0 bases, the J end by 4 bases, with 10 bases between. The CDR3 is CATSRDRVEGNTIYF. CDR3 nucleotides: TGTGCCACCAGCAGAGACAGGGTGGAGGGAAACACCATATATTTT.

This sequence joins TRBV11-2 and TRBJ1-1; no reliable D call. The V end was cut by 0 bases, the J end by 6 bases, with 17 bases between. Germline CDR1 SGHAT, CDR2 FQNNGV. This CDR3 has 16 residues. CDR3 sequence (DNA): TGTGCCAGCAGCTTAGATCGCGGAGACCGGCGGCCTGAAGCTTTCTTT. Translation: CASSLDRGDRRPEAFF.

V is TRBV27 and J is TRBJ2-1; no reliable D call. The CDR3 loop spans 14 amino acids. Germline V lookup: CDR1 MNHEY, CDR2 SMNVEV (reference sequence). The V end was cut by 2 bases, the J end by 6 bases, with 11 bases between. CDR3 coding DNA: TGTGCCAGCAGTTTACTAGATCCACGCAATGAGCAGTTCTTC. Its translation: CASSLLDPRNEQFF.

The V call is TRBV5-5, the J call TRBJ2-5; a possible D gene is TRBD1 (7 bases). V was trimmed by 6 bases and J by 3 bases, leaving 18 bases between them. The CDR3 consists of 15 residues. The V gene's germline CDR1 is SGHKS and CDR2 YYEKEE (reference sequence). The CDR3 protein is CASTLTGGGKETQYF. The DNA of the CDR3 is TGTGCCAGCACCTTAACCGGAGGGGGCAAAGAGACCCAGTACTTC.

The V gene is TRBV7-2, the J gene TRBJ2-5; weak D call: TRBD2 (5 bases). The V gene lost 2 bases and the J gene lost 4 bases, with 17 bases spanning the gap. The CDR3 has 16 residues. Germline V gene lookup returns CDR1 SGHTA and CDR2 FQGNSA. DNA of the CDR3: TGTGCCAGCAGCTTACCGGGGTTCTCCGGATCAGAGACCCAGTACTTC. Protein: CASSLPGFSGSETQYF.

The CDR3 DNA follows: TGTGCCAGCAGCTCGTGGGGGGGTTTAGATGAGCAGTTCTTC. Protein product: CASSSWGGLDEQFF. This chain joins TRBV7-3 and TRBJ2-1, with 7 bases aligning to TRBD2. This CDR3 spans 14 amino acids. CDR1 and CDR2 (germline): SGHTA, FQGTGA. The V segment lost 4 bases and the J segment 8 bases; nucleotides outside the gene matches: 8.

The rearrangement joins TRBV5-1 to TRBJ1-1, with 8 bases aligning to TRBD1. This CDR3 contains 14 residues. Trimming at V came to 4 bases and at J to 1 base, leaving 3 bases not matched to a gene. In germline, CDR1 is SGHRS, CDR2 YFSETQ. The CDR3 region has the DNA TGCGCCAGCAGCGGAGGGACAGGGAACACTGAAGCTTTCTTT. This codes for CASSGGTGNTEAFF.

V and J are TRBV15 and TRBJ2-7; D remains ambiguous. The V end lost 0 bases, the J end lost 8 bases, and 11 bases lay between the germline ends. Germline V gene sequence: CDR1 LNHNV, CDR2 YYDKDF (reference sequence). The CDR3 runs 13 residues. For the CDR3, the DNA is TGTGCCACCAGCAGAGATCTGAGTTTCCAGCAGTACTTC. It yields the protein CATSRDLSFQQYF.

The CDR3 bases are TGTGCCAGCAGCTTAGCGGGGCCTAGCGGGGGGGGCAAGACCCAGTACTTC. This gives the protein CASSLAGPSGGGKTQYF. V and J are TRBV7-8 and TRBJ2-5; 12 bases are shared with TRBD2. The CDR3 runs 17 residues. The trim removed 0 bases at V and 6 bases at J, leaving 8 bases unmatched. CDR1 is SGHVS, CDR2 FQNEAQ, per germline.

As for this clone: The sample contains more than one DNA sequence encoding this CDR3. The chain is built from TRBV7-3 and TRBJ2-7; 8 bases align to TRBD2. Trimming took 8 bases from V and 7 from J; bases not matched to a gene: 7. The CDR3 runs to 12 residues. Germline CDR1 SGHTA, CDR2 FQGTGA. CDR3 sequence reads: CASGKLAGEQYF. In DNA form, the CDR3 reads TGTGCCAGCGGAAAATTAGCGGGGGAGCAGTACTTC.

Here the CDR3 DNA reads TGTGCCAGCAGCTTGTTTAGAAACACCATATATTTT. This sequence encodes CASSLFRNTIYF. The genes are TRBV7-6 and TRBJ1-3; D not resolved. V lost 3 bases and J 5 bases, leaving 5 bases between the germline ends. There are 12 residues in the CDR3. The germline gives CDR1 SGHVS, CDR2 FNYEAQ.